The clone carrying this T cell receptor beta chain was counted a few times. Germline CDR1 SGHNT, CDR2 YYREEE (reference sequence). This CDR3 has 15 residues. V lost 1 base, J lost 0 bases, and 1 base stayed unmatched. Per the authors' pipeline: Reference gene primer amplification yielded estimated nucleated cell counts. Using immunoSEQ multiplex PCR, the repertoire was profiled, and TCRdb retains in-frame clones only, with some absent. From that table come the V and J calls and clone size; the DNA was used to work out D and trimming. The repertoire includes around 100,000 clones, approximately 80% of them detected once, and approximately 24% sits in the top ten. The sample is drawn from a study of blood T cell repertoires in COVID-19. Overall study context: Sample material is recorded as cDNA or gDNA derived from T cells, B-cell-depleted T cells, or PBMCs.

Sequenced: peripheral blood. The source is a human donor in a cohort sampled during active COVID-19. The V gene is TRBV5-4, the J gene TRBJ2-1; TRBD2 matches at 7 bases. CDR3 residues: CASSLREGSYNEQFF. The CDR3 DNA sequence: TGTGCCAGCAGCTTGAGGGAGGGCTCCTACAATGAGCAGTTCTTC.